A single sample is the source of the 17 T cell receptor beta chains below, sequenced in a study of T cell responses to AZD1222 COVID-19 vaccine. Only in-frame clones appear in the TCRdb table, and some are missing; sequencing was by immunoSEQ multiplex PCR. The profile shows approximately 88,000 clones, approximately 88% of them singletons. The starting material was peripheral blood, obtained 28 days after the second AZD1222 dose. These receptors originate from an adult who received the AZD1222 COVID-19 vaccine.

The chain links TRBV19 to TRBJ1-5, with D perhaps TRBD1 (5 bases). Trimming pared 8 bases from V and 1 base from J, leaving 15 bases between. From germline, CDR1 is LNHDA and CDR2 SQIVND (reference sequence). CDR3 size: 15 residues. CDR3 in amino acids: CASRQKPGSNQPQHF. As DNA, the CDR3 is TGTGCCAGTCGACAGAAGCCGGGAAGCAATCAGCCCCAGCATTTT.

This chain uses TRBV27 with TRBJ1-6; D ambiguous. This CDR3 contains 17 residues. Looked up from germline, CDR1 is MNHEY and CDR2 is SMNVEV (reference sequence). The ends were cut back, 0 bases at V and 4 bases at J, with 13 bases in the middle. The chain's CDR3 is CASSLSVRDFYNSPLHF. DNA of the CDR3: TGTGCCAGCAGTTTATCAGTTAGGGATTTTTATAATTCACCCCTCCACTTT.

The chain uses TRBV18 and TRBJ1-6; D ambiguous. CDR1 KGHSH and CDR2 LQKENI come from the germline V gene. The CDR3 sequence is 16 residues long. Trimming left V 0 bases short and J 8 bases short, with 14 bases between. CDR3 sequence reads: CASSPPGLGTDSPLHF. The DNA of the CDR3 is TGTGCCAGCTCACCACCGGGTTTAGGCACAGATTCACCCCTCCACTTT.

V gene TRBV5-1 combines with J gene TRBJ2-3; D is unclear. CDR3 length: 16 amino acids. Trimming stripped 4 bases from V and 0 bases from J, with 15 bases between. Germline CDR1 reads SGHRS; CDR2 reads YFSETQ. The CDR3 reads CASSQRVGVSTDTQYF. The CDR3 region has the DNA TGCGCCAGCAGCCAAAGGGTTGGAGTAAGCACAGATACGCAGTATTTT.

The rearrangement links TRBV5-1 to TRBJ1-2; TRBD1 matches at 9 bases. Germline loops: CDR1 SGHRS, CDR2 YFSETQ. The V gene end was trimmed by 2 bases and the J gene end by 4 bases; junction bases not matched to a gene: 6. The CDR3 covers 15 residues. CDR3 sequence reads: CASSFGQGRSYGYTF. CDR3 DNA: TGCGCCAGCAGCTTCGGACAGGGGAGGTCCTATGGCTACACCTTC.

The J gene is TRBJ2-3, the V gene TRBV5-1; TRBD2 aligns across 7 bases. The junction had 5 bases not matched to a gene; V was cut back by 4 bases and J by 0 bases. The CDR3 loop spans 15 amino acids. Germline V gene sequence: CDR1 SGHRS, CDR2 YFSETQ. This CDR3 reads CASSPPAGSTDTQYF. CDR3 nucleotides: TGCGCCAGCAGCCCACCAGCGGGGAGCACAGATACGCAGTATTTT.

V gene TRBV9 combines with J gene TRBJ2-1, with 7 bases matching TRBD1. V gave up 3 bases and J gave up 7 bases; unmatched junction bases: 1. The germline gives CDR1 SGDLS, CDR2 YYNGEE. The CDR3 has 12 amino acids. CDR3 amino acids: CASSAQGNEQFF. CDR3 bases: TGTGCCAGCAGCGCACAGGGGAATGAGCAGTTCTTC.

This chain joins TRBV19 and TRBJ2-5; D may be TRBD1 (6 bases). Germline assignment: CDR1 LNHDA and CDR2 SQIVND (reference sequence). Trimming took off 7 bases at V and 5 bases at J, with 20 bases between the two ends. The CDR3 loop spans 15 amino acids. The CDR3 DNA sequence: TGTGCCAGTACCGAAACGACAGGCCCCGTGGAGACCCAGTACTTC. Translated: CASTETTGPVETQYF.

The chain uses TRBV19 and TRBJ1-5, with TRBD1 as a possible D gene (5 bases). Trimming cost V 7 bases and J 4 bases, with 20 bases left between them. Germline V gene sequence: CDR1 LNHDA, CDR2 SQIVND (reference sequence). The CDR3 is made up of 16 amino acids. CDR3 loop: CASTDDGQLRNQPQHF. DNA of the CDR3: TGTGCCAGTACCGATGATGGACAACTTAGGAATCAGCCCCAGCATTTT.

The chain joins TRBV2 to TRBJ1-2, with 7 bases identical to TRBD1. Germline CDR1 SNHLY, CDR2 FYNNEI. The CDR3 spans 11 residues. Germline trimming cut 5 bases from V and 10 bases from J; bases unmatched to any gene: 4. For the CDR3, the DNA is TGTGCCAGCAGTAAGGGACAGCCCTACACCTTC. Amino acid sequence: CASSKGQPYTF.

The V and J genes are TRBV7-8 and TRBJ2-7; weak D call: TRBD1 (5 bases). The CDR3 length is 14 residues. V was clipped by 1 base and J by 5 bases, with 12 bases between them. CDR1 is SGHVS, CDR2 FQNEAQ, per germline. The CDR3 sequence: CASSLVGRVDEQYF. CDR3 coding DNA: TGTGCCAGCAGCTTAGTGGGCAGGGTGGACGAGCAGTACTTC.

V and J are TRBV6-6 and TRBJ2-5; 9 bases line up with TRBD2. After removal of 0 bases from V and 3 bases from J, the junction contained 2 bases not matched to a gene. Per the germline V gene, CDR1 is MNHNY and CDR2 is SVGAGI (reference sequence). This CDR3 spans 15 amino acids. The CDR3 protein is CASSYSASGEETQYF. In nucleotides, the CDR3 is TGTGCCAGCAGTTACTCGGCTAGCGGGGAAGAGACCCAGTACTTC.

This sequence joins TRBV7-9 and TRBJ1-3; 10 nucleotides match TRBD1. V lost 5 bases and J lost 3; bases outside the gene matches: 7. Germline CDR1 and CDR2: SEHNR and FQNEAQ (reference sequence). The CDR3 consists of 16 residues. CDR3 nucleotides: TGTGCCAGCAGCCCCCCGGGACAGGGGTATGGAAACACCATATATTTT. It yields the protein CASSPPGQGYGNTIYF.

The V and J genes are TRBV18 and TRBJ2-7; D assignment may be TRBD1 or TRBD2 (5 bases each). The ends were cut back, 8 bases at V and 3 bases at J, with 20 bases in the middle. Germline CDR1 KGHSH, CDR2 LQKENI. The CDR3 is 15 amino acids. The CDR3 loop reads CASHHPQRGVYEQYF. Written as DNA, the CDR3 is TGTGCCAGCCACCACCCACAGCGAGGGGTCTACGAGCAGTACTTC.

The chain carries TRBV5-1 and TRBJ1-1; tentative D call: TRBD1 (5 bases). With 4 bases removed from V and 0 bases from J, the gap between germline ends came to 13 bases. This CDR3 is built from 15 residues. Germline V lookup: CDR1 SGHRS, CDR2 YFSETQ. In nucleotides, the CDR3 is TGCGCCAGCAGCCCTCGGGGGGGAATGAACACTGAAGCTTTCTTT. Protein sequence: CASSPRGGMNTEAFF.

This clone was counted only a few times. J is TRBJ1-4 and V is TRBV2; D is ambiguous. V dropped 7 bases and J dropped 3 bases, with 15 bases sitting between them. Germline V CDR1 and CDR2: SNHLY, FYNNEI. The CDR3 has 15 amino acids. CDR3 coding DNA: TGTGCCAGCAAGGCCCGATCCCCCTCTAATGAAAAACTGTTTTTT. This gives the protein CASKARSPSNEKLFF.

This chain joins TRBV7-6 and TRBJ2-1; D remains unclear. Per the germline V gene, CDR1 is SGHVS and CDR2 is FNYEAQ. The CDR3 has 11 amino acids. The V gene lost 8 bases and the J gene lost 5 bases, with 7 bases spanning the gap. The CDR3 sequence: CASGRHNEQFF. CDR3 nucleotides: TGTGCCAGCGGGCGGCACAATGAGCAGTTCTTC.